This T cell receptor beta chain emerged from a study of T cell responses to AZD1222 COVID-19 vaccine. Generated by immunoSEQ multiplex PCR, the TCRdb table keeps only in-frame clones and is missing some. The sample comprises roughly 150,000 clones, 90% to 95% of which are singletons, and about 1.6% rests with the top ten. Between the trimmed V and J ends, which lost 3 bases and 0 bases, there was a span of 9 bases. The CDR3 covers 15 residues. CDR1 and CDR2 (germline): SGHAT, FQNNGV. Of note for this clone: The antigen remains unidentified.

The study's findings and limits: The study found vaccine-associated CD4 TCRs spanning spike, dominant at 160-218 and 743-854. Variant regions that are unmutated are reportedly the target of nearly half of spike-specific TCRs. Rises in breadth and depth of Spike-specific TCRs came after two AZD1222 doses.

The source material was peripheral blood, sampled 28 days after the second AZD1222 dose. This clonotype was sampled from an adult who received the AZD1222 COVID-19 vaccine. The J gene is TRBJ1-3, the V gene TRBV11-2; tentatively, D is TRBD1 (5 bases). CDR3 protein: CASSLSRVSGNTIYF. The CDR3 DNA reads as TGTGCCAGCAGCTTGTCCAGGGTCTCTGGAAACACCATATATTTT.